The clone carrying this T cell receptor beta chain turned up a few times. No antigen is known for it. This specimen comes from a study of CD8+ T cells in alopecia areata. Study-wide results and limits: Relative to mice, TCR sharing across patients was less clear, a difference possibly HLA-related. Lesional tissue from the scalp (especially in alopecia totalis/universalis) showed higher clonality than normal scalp.

This CDR3 is built from 13 residues. Trimming took off 9 bases at V and 0 bases at J, with 8 bases between the two ends. Germline V gene sequence: CDR1 ENHRY, CDR2 SYGVKD. RNA extraction was followed by reverse transcription into cDNA, which acted as the sequencing template. Profiled with immunoSEQ multiplex PCR; TCRdb holds only in-frame clones, not every one. This table has about 270,000 clones, 60% appearing once. The treatment is: oral pan-JAK inhibitor, 5-10 mg twice daily. J is TRBJ1-4 and V is TRBV10-3; D is unresolved. The receptor comes from a human donor with alopecia areata. The sample in question was CD4+ T cells sorted from blood, obtained at week 52, from a patient treated with tofacitinib. The CDR3 DNA follows: TGTGCCATTGGACGGTCAACTAATGAAAAACTGTTTTTT. Amino acids: CAIGRSTNEKLFF.